The following is a T cell receptor (beta chain) sequence with its context. This clone's antigen is unknown. No base qualities exist here, and no much larger clone lies one base off it. The collaborating institutions used their own protocols to collect whole blood in K2EDTA tubes. For TCRbeta analysis, collaborator samples were shipped as frozen whole blood, as isolated PBMCs, or as DNA extracted from either sample type. TCRbeta CDR3 regions were amplified from genomic DNA using the immunoSEQ Assay, a bias-controlled multiplex PCR. Per the source publication's procedure: Nucleated cell counts per sample were estimated from amplification of reference gene primers within the assay. To quantify the absolute abundance of each unique TCRbeta CDR3 rearrangement, sequence reads were collapsed and filtered. For each sample, productive Simpson clonality was calculated as the square root of Simpson's diversity index across productive rearrangements. Sourced from immuneACCESS, this table was stored by TCRdb with only in-frame sequences that have V and J called. A share of the clones is absent; for the studies checked, an unresolved V gene accounts for under half, and the remainder has no known explanation. D and trimming come from the DNA, and the V and J calls and clone size come from that table. In all, the sample holds 200,000 or so clones, and just over 85% of those were seen once. The ten most abundant clones make up around 6.5% of the sample.

Trimming removed 3 bases from V and 2 bases from J, leaving 7 bases between the germline ends. The germline V gene encodes CDR1 SNHLY and CDR2 FYNNEI. Taken from cysteine to phenylalanine, the CDR3 has 13 residues. CDR3 DNA is the only sequence kept; it has 39 bases, read in frame from the first base. This record comes from a study of blood T cell repertoires in COVID-19 (dated by TCRdb to 2018 to 2021). About the investigation overall: Samples from collaborators originated in the United States, Italy and Spain and spanned both the acute and convalescent phases of COVID-19. The material from the prospective study consisted of cDNA or gDNA derived from T cells, B-cell-depleted T cells, or PBMCs. The dataset comprised deeply sampled blood TCRbeta repertoires from subjects exposed to, actively infected with, or recovered from COVID-19. The repertoires were released in a freely available public database meant as a resource for research on the immune response to SARS-CoV-2. Samples came from the ongoing ImmuneRACE study (first 160 participants) plus 1,254 subjects from 6 global collaborators. A de-identified subject ID, COVID-19 status, age in years and sex were almost always included in the sample metadata. HLA class I and class II types, where available, came from metadata supplied by the sample provider rather than from assay-based typing. General study outcomes and caveats: The quantity of clinical and demographic metadata differed by source and by participant and was supplied without curation.

This clonotype was sampled from a man older than 75 with acute or convalescent COVID-19. The material sequenced was peripheral blood. The chain is encoded by TRBV2 joined to TRBJ1-2; the D gene is perhaps TRBD1, on 6 matching bases. Read as DNA, the sequence is TGTGCCAGCAGTGACACAGGGAACTATGGCTACACCTTC. This gives the protein CASSDTGNYGYTF.